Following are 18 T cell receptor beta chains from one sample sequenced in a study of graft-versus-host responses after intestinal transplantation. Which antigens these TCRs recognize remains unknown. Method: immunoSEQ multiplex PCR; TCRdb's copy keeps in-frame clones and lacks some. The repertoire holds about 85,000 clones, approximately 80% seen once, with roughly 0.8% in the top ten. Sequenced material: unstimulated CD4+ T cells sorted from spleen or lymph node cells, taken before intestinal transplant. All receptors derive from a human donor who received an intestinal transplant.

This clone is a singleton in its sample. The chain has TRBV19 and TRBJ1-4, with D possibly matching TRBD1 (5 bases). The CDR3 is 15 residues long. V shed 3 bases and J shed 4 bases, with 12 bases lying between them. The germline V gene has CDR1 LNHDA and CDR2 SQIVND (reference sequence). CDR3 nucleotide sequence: TGTGCCAGTAGTATTCTCAGGGAAAGTAATGAAAAACTGTTTTTT. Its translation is CASSILRESNEKLFF.

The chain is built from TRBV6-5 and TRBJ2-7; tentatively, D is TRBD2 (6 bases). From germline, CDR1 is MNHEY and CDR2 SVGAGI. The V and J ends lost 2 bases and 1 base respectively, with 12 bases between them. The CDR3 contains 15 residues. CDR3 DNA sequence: TGTGCCAGCAGTTACGGGGGGACGGGGTCCTACGAGCAGTACTTC. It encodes CASSYGGTGSYEQYF.

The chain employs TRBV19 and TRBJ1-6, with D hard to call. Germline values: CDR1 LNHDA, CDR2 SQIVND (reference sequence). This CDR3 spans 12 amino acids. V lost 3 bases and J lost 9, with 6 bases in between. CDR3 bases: TGTGCCAGTAGTATCCGGGGTTCACCCCTCCACTTT. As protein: CASSIRGSPLHF.

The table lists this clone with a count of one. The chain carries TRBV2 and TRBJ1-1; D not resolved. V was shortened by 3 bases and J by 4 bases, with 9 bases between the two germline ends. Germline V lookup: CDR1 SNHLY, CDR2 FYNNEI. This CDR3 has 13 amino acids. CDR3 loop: CASSDGQTTEAFF. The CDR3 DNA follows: TGTGCCAGCAGTGATGGGCAGACCACTGAAGCTTTCTTT.

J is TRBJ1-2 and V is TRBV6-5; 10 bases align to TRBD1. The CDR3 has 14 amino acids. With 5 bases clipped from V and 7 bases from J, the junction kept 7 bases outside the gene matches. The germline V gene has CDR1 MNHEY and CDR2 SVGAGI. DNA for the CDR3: TGTGCCAGCAGTCCCGACAGGGGGCGGGGTGGCTACACCTTC. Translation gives CASSPDRGRGGYTF.

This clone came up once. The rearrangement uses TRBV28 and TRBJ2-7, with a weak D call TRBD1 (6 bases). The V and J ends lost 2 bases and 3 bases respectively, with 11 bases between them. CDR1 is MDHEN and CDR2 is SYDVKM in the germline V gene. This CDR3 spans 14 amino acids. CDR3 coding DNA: TGTGCCAGCAGTTTAGTGGCCAGGGGCTACGAGCAGTACTTC. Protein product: CASSLVARGYEQYF.

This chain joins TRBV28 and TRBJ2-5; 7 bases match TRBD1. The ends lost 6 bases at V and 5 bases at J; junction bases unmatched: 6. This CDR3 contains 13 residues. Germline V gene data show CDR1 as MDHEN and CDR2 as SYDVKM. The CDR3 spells CASRQGIQETQYF. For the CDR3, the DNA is TGTGCCAGCAGACAGGGGATCCAGGAGACCCAGTACTTC.

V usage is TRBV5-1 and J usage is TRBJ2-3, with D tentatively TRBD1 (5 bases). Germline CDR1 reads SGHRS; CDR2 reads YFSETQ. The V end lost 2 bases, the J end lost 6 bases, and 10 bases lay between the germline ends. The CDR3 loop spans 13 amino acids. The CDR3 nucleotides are TGCGCCAGCAGCTTTATCCCAGGGGATACGCAGTATTTT. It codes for CASSFIPGDTQYF.

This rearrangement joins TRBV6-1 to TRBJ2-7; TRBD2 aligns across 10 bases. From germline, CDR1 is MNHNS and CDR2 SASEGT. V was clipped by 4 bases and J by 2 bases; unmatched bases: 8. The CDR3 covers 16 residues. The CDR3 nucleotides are TGTGCCAGCAGTGCCATCAGGACTAGCGGAACCTACGAGCAGTACTTC. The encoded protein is CASSAIRTSGTYEQYF.

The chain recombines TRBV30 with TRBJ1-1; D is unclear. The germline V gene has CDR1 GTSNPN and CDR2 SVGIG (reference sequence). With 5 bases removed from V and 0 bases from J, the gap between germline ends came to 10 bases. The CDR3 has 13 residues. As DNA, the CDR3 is TGTGCCTGGGGGAGAGGGATGAACACTGAAGCTTTCTTT. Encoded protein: CAWGRGMNTEAFF.

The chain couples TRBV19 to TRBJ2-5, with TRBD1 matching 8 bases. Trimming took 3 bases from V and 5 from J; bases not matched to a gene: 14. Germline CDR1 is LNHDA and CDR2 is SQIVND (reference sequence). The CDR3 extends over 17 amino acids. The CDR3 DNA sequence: TGTGCCAGTAGTATTAGGCCCGGACAGGGTTTTGTTGAGACCCAGTACTTC. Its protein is CASSIRPGQGFVETQYF.

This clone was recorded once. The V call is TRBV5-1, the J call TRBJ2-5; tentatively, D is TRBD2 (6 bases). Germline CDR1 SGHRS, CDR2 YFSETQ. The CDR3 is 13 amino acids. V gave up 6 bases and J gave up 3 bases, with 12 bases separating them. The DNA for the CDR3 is TGCGCCAGCAACTTCCCGGGAGAAGAGACCCAGTACTTC. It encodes CASNFPGEETQYF.

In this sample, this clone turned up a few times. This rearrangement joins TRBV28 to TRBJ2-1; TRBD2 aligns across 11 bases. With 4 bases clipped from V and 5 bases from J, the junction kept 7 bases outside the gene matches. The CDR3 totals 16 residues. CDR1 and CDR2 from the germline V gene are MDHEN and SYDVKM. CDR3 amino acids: CASSSVSGRANNEQFF. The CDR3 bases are TGTGCCAGCAGTTCGGTTAGCGGGAGGGCCAACAATGAGCAGTTCTTC.

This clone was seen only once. CDR3 amino acids: CASREGKEQYF. The CDR3 DNA sequence: TGTGCCAGCAGGGAGGGGAAGGAGCAGTACTTC. The V and J genes are TRBV6-5 and TRBJ2-7; maybe TRBD2 (6 bases). Germline V gene lookup returns CDR1 MNHEY and CDR2 SVGAGI. The CDR3 runs 11 residues. V lost 6 bases and J 7 bases, leaving 10 bases between the germline ends.

In DNA form, the CDR3 reads TGTGCCAGCTCCCCCCCCGGGAGGGGAGGCGAGCAGTACTTC. Translation: CASSPPGRGGEQYF. The rearrangement joins TRBV18 to TRBJ2-7; 8 bases are a match to TRBD2. CDR3 length: 14 residues. In germline, CDR1 is KGHSH, CDR2 LQKENI. V trimming: 6 bases; J trimming: 6 bases; junction bases outside the gene matches: 10.

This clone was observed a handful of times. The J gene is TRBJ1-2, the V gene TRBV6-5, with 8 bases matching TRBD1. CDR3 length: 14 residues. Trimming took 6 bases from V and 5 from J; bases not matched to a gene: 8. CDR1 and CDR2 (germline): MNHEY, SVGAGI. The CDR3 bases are TGTGCCAGCAGATCCGGGACAGGCGTTTATGGCTACACCTTC. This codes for CASRSGTGVYGYTF.

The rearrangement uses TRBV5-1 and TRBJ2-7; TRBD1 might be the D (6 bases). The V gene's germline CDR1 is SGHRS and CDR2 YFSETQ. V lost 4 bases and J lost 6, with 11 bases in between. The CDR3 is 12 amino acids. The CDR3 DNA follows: TGCGCCAGCAGCGAACAGGGCGGCGAGCAGTACTTC. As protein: CASSEQGGEQYF. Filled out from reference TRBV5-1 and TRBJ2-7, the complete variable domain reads KAGVTQTPRYLIKTRGQQVTLSCSPISGHRSVSWYQQTPGQGLQFLFEYFSETQRNKGNFPGRFSGRQFSNSRSEMNVSTLELGDSALYLCASSEQGGEQYFGPGTRLTVT.

The CDR3, as DNA: TGTGCCAGCAGCTCCGGGGGGGCCGTTAGCGCAGATACGCAGTATTTT. Translated, it gives CASSSGGAVSADTQYF. The gene calls are TRBV7-6 and TRBJ2-3, with 8 bases matching TRBD2. Losses at the gene ends were 4 bases for V and 4 bases for J; bases not matched to a gene: 10. CDR1 and CDR2 from the germline V gene are SGHVS and FNYEAQ. The CDR3 is made up of 16 amino acids.